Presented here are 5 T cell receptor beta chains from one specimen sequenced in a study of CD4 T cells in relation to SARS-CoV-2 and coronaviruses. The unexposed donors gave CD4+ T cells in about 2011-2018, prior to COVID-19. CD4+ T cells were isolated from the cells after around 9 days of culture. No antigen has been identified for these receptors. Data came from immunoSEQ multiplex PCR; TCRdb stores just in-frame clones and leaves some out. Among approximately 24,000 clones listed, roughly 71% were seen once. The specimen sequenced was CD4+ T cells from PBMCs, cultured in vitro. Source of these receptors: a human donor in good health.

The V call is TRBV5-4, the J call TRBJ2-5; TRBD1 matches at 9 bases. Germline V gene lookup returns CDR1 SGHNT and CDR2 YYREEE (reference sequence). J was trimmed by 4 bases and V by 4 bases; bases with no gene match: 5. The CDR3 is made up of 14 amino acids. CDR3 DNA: TGTGCCAGCAGCCCAAGGACAGGGGTAGAGACCCAGTACTTC. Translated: CASSPRTGVETQYF.

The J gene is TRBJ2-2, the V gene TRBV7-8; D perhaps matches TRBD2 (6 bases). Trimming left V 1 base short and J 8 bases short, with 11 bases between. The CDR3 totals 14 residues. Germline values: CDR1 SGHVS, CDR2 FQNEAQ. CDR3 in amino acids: CASSLGFSGGELFF. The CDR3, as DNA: TGTGCCAGCAGCTTAGGATTCAGCGGGGGGGAGCTGTTTTTT.

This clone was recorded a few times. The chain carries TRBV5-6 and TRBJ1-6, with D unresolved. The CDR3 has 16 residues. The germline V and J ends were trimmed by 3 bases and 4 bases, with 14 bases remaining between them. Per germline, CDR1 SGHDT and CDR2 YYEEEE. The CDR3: CASSSANRRYNSPLHF. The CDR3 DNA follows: TGTGCCAGCAGCTCCGCTAACCGCCGATATAATTCACCCCTCCACTTT. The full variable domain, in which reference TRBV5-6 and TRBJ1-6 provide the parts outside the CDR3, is DAGVTQSPTHLIKTRGQQVTLRCSPKSGHDTVSWYQQALGQGPQFIFQYYEEEERQRGNFPDRFSGHQFPNYSSELNVNALLLGDSALYLCASSSANRRYNSPLHFGNGTRLTVT.

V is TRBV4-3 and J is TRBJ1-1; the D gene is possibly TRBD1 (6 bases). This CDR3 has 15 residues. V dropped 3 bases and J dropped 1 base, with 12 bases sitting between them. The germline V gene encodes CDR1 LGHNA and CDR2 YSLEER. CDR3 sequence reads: CASSQLTGQNTEAFF. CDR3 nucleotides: TGCGCCAGCAGCCAGCTCACAGGGCAGAACACTGAAGCTTTCTTT.

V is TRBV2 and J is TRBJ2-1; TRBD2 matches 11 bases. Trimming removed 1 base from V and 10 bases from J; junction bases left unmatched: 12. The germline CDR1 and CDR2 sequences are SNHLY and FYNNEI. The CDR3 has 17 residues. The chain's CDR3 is CASSEGVRSGRAKEQFF. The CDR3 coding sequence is TGTGCCAGCAGTGAAGGGGTACGTAGCGGGAGGGCCAAGGAGCAGTTCTTC.